The sequence of this T cell receptor beta chain was determined in a study of OX40 agonist ivuxolimab in advanced cancers. Profiled with immunoSEQ multiplex PCR; TCRdb holds only in-frame clones, not every one. The sample records approximately 82,000 clones, around nine tenths being singletons. The CDR3 runs 15 residues. CDR1 and CDR2 (germline): MNHNS, SASEGT. The trim removed 6 bases at V and 3 bases at J, leaving 5 bases unmatched. The material was CD4+ or CD8+ T cells sorted from blood, obtained in a trial of the OX40 agonist ivuxolimab. This clonotype was obtained from an adult with an advanced solid tumor such as melanoma, head and neck, liver or kidney cancer. This chain joins TRBV6-1 and TRBJ2-2; 9 bases are a match to TRBD2. The DNA of the CDR3 is TGTGCCAGCAGCGCGGGAGGGCCGTACACCGGGGAGCTGTTTTTT. Residues: CASSAGGPYTGELFF.